Sequencing of this TCR beta chain was carried out in a study of T-cell reconstitution after alpha-beta-depleted transplantation in children. Notes on the study in general: Some patients owed their high day-60 TCRbeta diversity to surviving recipient T cells and thymic progenitors. Counts and diversity of T cells one year after transplant came mostly from newly produced T cells. Several hundred graft clones that had expanded were reportedly the source of alpha-beta T cells about two months after transplant.

A remark on this clonotype: Its antigen is currently unknown.

It was with unique molecular identifiers that the TCRbeta library was prepared. MiXCR, applied by TCRdb to the PCR reads, yields one record per CDR3 protein. The repertoire holds about 300,000 distinct CDR3 sequences, with 9.5% to 13% as singletons. The sample was PBMCs, taken before TCRalphabeta/CD19-depleted stem cell transplant. The TCR originated in a boy under two years old with acute myeloid leukemia, due to receive a stem cell transplant.

CDR3 DNA sequence: TGTGCCAGCAGCTCCCTTAGCGGGGGCGGCACAGATACGCAGTATTTT. It specifies CASSSLSGGGTDTQYF. The rearrangement joins TRBV13 to TRBJ2-3, with TRBD2 identical over 9 bases. J lost 1 base, V lost 4 bases, and 6 bases had no gene match. CDR3 length: 16 residues. Germline V lookup: CDR1 PRHDT, CDR2 FYEKMQ (reference sequence).